The entry that follows covers one T cell receptor (beta chain) sequence. Its antigen is unidentified. The sequencing template was cDNA reverse transcribed from extracted RNA. Produced via immunoSEQ multiplex PCR; TCRdb's table is partial and in-frame only. The top ten clones hold about 1.3% of a sample with some 190,000 clones, 64% of them seen once. The sample comes from a study of CD8+ T cells in alopecia areata. The study, taken as a whole, reports: Scalp clonality and expanded CD8+ clones among the top 100 showed significant decreases with tofacitinib. Possibly because of HLA-related factors, TCR sharing was less clear across patients than in mice.

The germline V gene has CDR1 SQVTM and CDR2 ANQGSEA. The CDR3 contains 14 residues. The V and J ends lost 0 bases and 6 bases respectively, with 12 bases between them. Treatment in this sample: oral pan-JAK inhibitor, 5-10 mg twice daily. The sequence was obtained from a human donor with alopecia areata. This chain links TRBV29-1 with TRBJ2-1; D is unclear. This material consisted of CD4+ T cells sorted from blood, taken between weeks 49 and 50, from a patient treated with tofacitinib. The CDR3 DNA reads TGCAGCGTTGAAGATCTCCAAGGGTTCAATGAGCAGTTCTTC. It is translated as CSVEDLQGFNEQFF.